These 20 T cell receptor beta chains were all obtained from the same sample, sequenced in a study of cytomegalovirus exposure and HLA in healthy donors. A multiplex PCR was run with 60 Vbeta primers and 13 Jbeta primers. Profiled with immunoSEQ multiplex PCR; TCRdb holds only in-frame clones, not every one. Of about 150,000 clones in the sample, over 60% were seen once. Sequencing input: PBMCs. The receptors here all came from a woman under 40 in good health and CMV-seropositive.

The rearrangement links TRBV6-1 to TRBJ2-2; tentative D call: TRBD1 (6 bases). The CDR3 has 15 residues. The germline CDR1 and CDR2 sequences are MNHNS and SASEGT. Trimming pared 4 bases from V and 4 bases from J, leaving 13 bases between. The CDR3 here is CASSVTGRGTGELFF. CDR3 nucleotides: TGTGCCAGCAGTGTAACAGGGCGAGGCACCGGGGAGCTGTTTTTT.

This chain connects TRBV5-1 to TRBJ2-5, with D perhaps matching TRBD2 (5 bases). The DNA end is more similar to TRBJ2-7, so the J call may be wrong. CDR3 size: 15 residues. Germline assignment: CDR1 SGHRS and CDR2 YFSETQ. The CDR3 loop is CASSLAGVLAYEQYF. CDR3 nucleotides: TGCGCCAGCAGCTTGGCCGGGGTCTTGGCCTACGAGCAGTACTTC.

The CDR3 protein is CASSPGGGGSYEQYF. The CDR3 nucleotides are TGTGCCAGCAGCCCCGGGGGCGGGGGCTCCTACGAGCAGTACTTC. The chain carries TRBV11-2 and TRBJ2-7; a possible D gene is TRBD2 (7 bases). The V gene's germline CDR1 is SGHAT and CDR2 FQNNGV. This CDR3 region has 15 residues. Trimming removed 5 bases at V and 0 bases at J, with 14 bases between.

This chain joins TRBV2 and TRBJ1-2; D is uncertain. The CDR3 has 11 amino acids. Trimming left V 9 bases short and J 4 bases short, with 9 bases between. The germline V gene encodes CDR1 SNHLY and CDR2 FYNNEI. The CDR3 here is CASATLYGYTF. The CDR3 DNA reads TGTGCCAGTGCGACTCTCTATGGCTACACCTTC.

The chain employs TRBV6-5 and TRBJ2-5, with a possible D match to TRBD1 (6 bases). This CDR3 has 12 amino acids. Germline V gene sequence: CDR1 MNHEY, CDR2 SVGAGI. V dropped 7 bases and J dropped 3 bases, with 9 bases sitting between them. CDR3 DNA: TGTGCCAGCAATCACAGGGAAGAGACCCAGTACTTC. Encoded protein: CASNHREETQYF.

This clone turned up a few times. The V call is TRBV11-2, the J call TRBJ2-5; perhaps TRBD2 as D (5 bases). This CDR3 has 12 residues. Trimming left V 4 bases short and J 7 bases short, with 10 bases between. The germline CDR1 and CDR2 sequences are SGHAT and FQNNGV. CDR3 DNA: TGTGCCAGCAGCTCCGGAGGCGGGACCCAGTACTTC. This sequence encodes CASSSGGGTQYF.

The chain couples TRBV9 to TRBJ2-7, with 8 bases fitting TRBD2. CDR1 SGDLS and CDR2 YYNGEE come from the germline V gene. J gave up 5 bases and V 7 bases, and 5 bases lay outside the gene matches. This CDR3 contains 12 residues. The CDR3 DNA reads as TGTGCCAGCGGGACTAGGTGGGACGAGCAGTACTTC. Amino acids: CASGTRWDEQYF.

This clone occurred a few times. The V gene is TRBV2, the J gene TRBJ1-1, with D hard to call. This CDR3 is built from 14 residues. Trimming removed 3 bases from V and 1 base from J, with 9 bases in between. CDR1 SNHLY and CDR2 FYNNEI come from the germline V gene. CDR3 residues: CASSEIPGNTEAFF. CDR3 nucleotides: TGTGCCAGCAGTGAGATTCCAGGGAACACTGAAGCTTTCTTT. Looking up the rest from reference TRBV2 and TRBJ1-1 gives the full variable domain: EPEVTQTPSHQVTQMGQEVILRCVPISNHLYFYWYRQILGQKVEFLVSFYNNEISEKSEIFDDQFSVERPDGSNFTLKIRSTKLEDSAMYFCASSEIPGNTEAFFGQGTRLTVV.

This clone has just one count. The chain combines TRBV5-1 with TRBJ2-1; TRBD2 matches at 13 bases. After removal of 0 bases from V and 9 bases from J, the junction contained 9 bases not matched to a gene. CDR1 and CDR2 (germline): SGHRS, YFSETQ. The CDR3 loop spans 17 amino acids. CDR3 in amino acids: CASSLGLTSGGAFEQFF. Here the CDR3 DNA reads TGCGCCAGCAGCTTGGGTTTAACTAGCGGGGGGGCCTTTGAGCAGTTCTTC.

The J gene is TRBJ2-1, the V gene TRBV5-1, with TRBD2 matching 10 bases. Trimming removed 3 bases from V and 2 bases from J; junction bases left unmatched: 2. In germline, CDR1 is SGHRS, CDR2 YFSETQ. CDR3 length equals 15 residues. The CDR3 DNA is TGCGCCAGCAGCTCCCTAGCGGGAGCCTACAATGAGCAGTTCTTC. It specifies CASSSLAGAYNEQFF.

This clone has only one observation. The chain recombines TRBV7-9 with TRBJ2-1, with a tentative D call TRBD1 (5 bases). CDR3 length: 16 amino acids. Per the germline V gene, CDR1 is SEHNR and CDR2 is FQNEAQ (reference sequence). V was pared by 1 base and J by 12 bases, with 22 bases between. The CDR3 here is CASSLGAGPSSLGQFF. CDR3 nucleotides: TGTGCCAGCAGCTTAGGCGCAGGGCCCTCATCCCTAGGGCAGTTCTTC. The entire variable domain, with the rest obtained from reference TRBV7-9 and TRBJ2-1, is as follows: DTGVSQNPRHKITKRGQNVTFRCDPISEHNRLYWYRQTLGQGPEFLTYFQNEAQLEKSRLLSDRFSAERPKGSFSTLEIQRTEQGDSAMYLCASSLGAGPSSLGQFFGPGTRLTVL.

This clone was recorded a few times. The V gene is TRBV6-6, the J gene TRBJ2-2; 9 bases map to TRBD1. The germline V gene has CDR1 MNHNY and CDR2 SVGAGI (reference sequence). This CDR3 has 14 amino acids. The CDR3 reads CASWDRVMAGELFF. The CDR3 DNA reads TGTGCGAGCTGGGACAGGGTAATGGCCGGGGAGCTGTTTTTT.

The rearrangement links TRBV2 to TRBJ2-5, with D perhaps matching TRBD2 (6 bases). Trimming left V 5 bases short and J 3 bases short, with 10 bases between. This CDR3 is 13 amino acids long. Germline CDR1 is SNHLY and CDR2 is FYNNEI. The CDR3 is CASSWGVKETQYF. CDR3 bases: TGTGCCAGCAGTTGGGGGGTCAAAGAGACCCAGTACTTC.

The gene calls are TRBV5-6 and TRBJ2-3, with a weak D call TRBD2 (6 bases). V lost 6 bases and J 2 bases, leaving 19 bases between the germline ends. Looked up from germline, CDR1 is SGHDT and CDR2 is YYEEEE. This CDR3 contains 16 residues. CDR3 sequence: CASTLRVAGNTDTQYF. In DNA form, the CDR3 reads TGTGCCAGCACCCTACGGGTGGCGGGAAACACAGATACGCAGTATTTT.

The J gene is TRBJ2-1, the V gene TRBV10-3; D not resolved. Germline loops: CDR1 ENHRY, CDR2 SYGVKD. The CDR3 runs to 12 residues. Trimming shortened V by 2 bases and J by 9 bases, and 8 bases separated the two germline ends. This CDR3 reads CAISETASEQFF. The CDR3 DNA sequence: TGTGCCATCAGTGAGACAGCCTCTGAGCAGTTCTTC.

The chain employs TRBV7-9 and TRBJ2-7, with D perhaps matching TRBD2 (7 bases). Germline V CDR1 and CDR2: SEHNR, FQNEAQ (reference sequence). There are 16 residues in the CDR3. The V gene lost 3 bases and the J gene lost 0 bases, with 15 bases spanning the gap. The CDR3 sequence: CASSLAWGGLSYEQYF. CDR3 sequence (DNA): TGTGCCAGCAGCTTGGCCTGGGGGGGGCTCTCCTACGAGCAGTACTTC.

The chain is built from TRBV5-1 and TRBJ2-7; D is perhaps TRBD1 (5 bases). There are 14 residues in the CDR3. Trimming removed 5 bases at V and 2 bases at J, with 14 bases between. The germline gives CDR1 SGHRS, CDR2 YFSETQ. CDR3 sequence reads: CASRGDSGTYEQYF. CDR3 in DNA: TGCGCCAGCAGAGGAGACAGTGGGACCTACGAGCAGTACTTC.

This clone was seen only a few times. V usage is TRBV5-6 and J usage is TRBJ2-7; D is perhaps TRBD1 (6 bases). Per the germline V gene, CDR1 is SGHDT and CDR2 is YYEEEE. V shed 0 bases and J shed 4 bases, with 8 bases lying between them. This CDR3 is 13 amino acids long. CDR3 in DNA: TGTGCCAGCAGCTTGGTGGACAGATACGAGCAGTACTTC. This codes for CASSLVDRYEQYF.

The chain recombines TRBV29-1 with TRBJ2-7, with D hard to call. The CDR3 is 13 residues long. CDR1 SQVTM and CDR2 ANQGSEA come from the germline V gene. V was trimmed by 4 bases and J by 3 bases, leaving 13 bases between them. CDR3 sequence: CSVAGGNYYEQYF. In DNA, the CDR3 is TGCAGCGTTGCCGGCGGAAACTACTACGAGCAGTACTTC.

Points on this clone: Other nucleotide sequences in the sample specify the same CDR3. The chain joins TRBV6-6 to TRBJ2-7, with D possibly TRBD1 on 6 matching bases. Trimming left V 0 bases short and J 2 bases short, with 8 bases between. The CDR3 is 14 residues long. Germline-derived CDR1 and CDR2 are MNHNY and SVGAGI (reference sequence). Written as DNA, the CDR3 is TGTGCCAGCAGTTACTCACAGGGTACCTACGAGCAGTACTTC. Its translation: CASSYSQGTYEQYF.